This T cell receptor (beta chain) was sequenced in a study of cytomegalovirus exposure and HLA in healthy donors. General study findings and limits: Most of the CMV-associated TCR beta chains (in a later analysis) appeared to be HLA-restricted. Presence/absence analyses assumed roughly uniform sequencing depth across donors. A highly shared variant cluster was judged a likely technical artifact. Reports indicate that TCR beta sequences accurately predicted the HLA-A and HLA-B alleles of most subjects.

Primers for the PCR totalled 60 Vbeta and 13 Jbeta. Data came from immunoSEQ multiplex PCR; TCRdb stores just in-frame clones and leaves some out. The data hold some 150,000 clones, with approximately 80% observed a single time. With 3 bases clipped from V and 5 bases from J, the junction kept 5 bases outside the gene matches. The CDR3 covers 14 residues. Germline values: CDR1 SGHDT, CDR2 YYEEEE. Concerning this clone itself: Its specificity is unknown.

The sample consisted of PBMCs. The V and J genes are TRBV5-6 and TRBJ2-1, with 7 bases that match TRBD1. The sequence was obtained from a man aged 25 to 45 in good health and CMV-seropositive. This CDR3 reads CASSSRDRDNEQFF. In DNA form, the CDR3 reads TGTGCCAGCAGCTCACGGGACAGAGACAATGAGCAGTTCTTC.